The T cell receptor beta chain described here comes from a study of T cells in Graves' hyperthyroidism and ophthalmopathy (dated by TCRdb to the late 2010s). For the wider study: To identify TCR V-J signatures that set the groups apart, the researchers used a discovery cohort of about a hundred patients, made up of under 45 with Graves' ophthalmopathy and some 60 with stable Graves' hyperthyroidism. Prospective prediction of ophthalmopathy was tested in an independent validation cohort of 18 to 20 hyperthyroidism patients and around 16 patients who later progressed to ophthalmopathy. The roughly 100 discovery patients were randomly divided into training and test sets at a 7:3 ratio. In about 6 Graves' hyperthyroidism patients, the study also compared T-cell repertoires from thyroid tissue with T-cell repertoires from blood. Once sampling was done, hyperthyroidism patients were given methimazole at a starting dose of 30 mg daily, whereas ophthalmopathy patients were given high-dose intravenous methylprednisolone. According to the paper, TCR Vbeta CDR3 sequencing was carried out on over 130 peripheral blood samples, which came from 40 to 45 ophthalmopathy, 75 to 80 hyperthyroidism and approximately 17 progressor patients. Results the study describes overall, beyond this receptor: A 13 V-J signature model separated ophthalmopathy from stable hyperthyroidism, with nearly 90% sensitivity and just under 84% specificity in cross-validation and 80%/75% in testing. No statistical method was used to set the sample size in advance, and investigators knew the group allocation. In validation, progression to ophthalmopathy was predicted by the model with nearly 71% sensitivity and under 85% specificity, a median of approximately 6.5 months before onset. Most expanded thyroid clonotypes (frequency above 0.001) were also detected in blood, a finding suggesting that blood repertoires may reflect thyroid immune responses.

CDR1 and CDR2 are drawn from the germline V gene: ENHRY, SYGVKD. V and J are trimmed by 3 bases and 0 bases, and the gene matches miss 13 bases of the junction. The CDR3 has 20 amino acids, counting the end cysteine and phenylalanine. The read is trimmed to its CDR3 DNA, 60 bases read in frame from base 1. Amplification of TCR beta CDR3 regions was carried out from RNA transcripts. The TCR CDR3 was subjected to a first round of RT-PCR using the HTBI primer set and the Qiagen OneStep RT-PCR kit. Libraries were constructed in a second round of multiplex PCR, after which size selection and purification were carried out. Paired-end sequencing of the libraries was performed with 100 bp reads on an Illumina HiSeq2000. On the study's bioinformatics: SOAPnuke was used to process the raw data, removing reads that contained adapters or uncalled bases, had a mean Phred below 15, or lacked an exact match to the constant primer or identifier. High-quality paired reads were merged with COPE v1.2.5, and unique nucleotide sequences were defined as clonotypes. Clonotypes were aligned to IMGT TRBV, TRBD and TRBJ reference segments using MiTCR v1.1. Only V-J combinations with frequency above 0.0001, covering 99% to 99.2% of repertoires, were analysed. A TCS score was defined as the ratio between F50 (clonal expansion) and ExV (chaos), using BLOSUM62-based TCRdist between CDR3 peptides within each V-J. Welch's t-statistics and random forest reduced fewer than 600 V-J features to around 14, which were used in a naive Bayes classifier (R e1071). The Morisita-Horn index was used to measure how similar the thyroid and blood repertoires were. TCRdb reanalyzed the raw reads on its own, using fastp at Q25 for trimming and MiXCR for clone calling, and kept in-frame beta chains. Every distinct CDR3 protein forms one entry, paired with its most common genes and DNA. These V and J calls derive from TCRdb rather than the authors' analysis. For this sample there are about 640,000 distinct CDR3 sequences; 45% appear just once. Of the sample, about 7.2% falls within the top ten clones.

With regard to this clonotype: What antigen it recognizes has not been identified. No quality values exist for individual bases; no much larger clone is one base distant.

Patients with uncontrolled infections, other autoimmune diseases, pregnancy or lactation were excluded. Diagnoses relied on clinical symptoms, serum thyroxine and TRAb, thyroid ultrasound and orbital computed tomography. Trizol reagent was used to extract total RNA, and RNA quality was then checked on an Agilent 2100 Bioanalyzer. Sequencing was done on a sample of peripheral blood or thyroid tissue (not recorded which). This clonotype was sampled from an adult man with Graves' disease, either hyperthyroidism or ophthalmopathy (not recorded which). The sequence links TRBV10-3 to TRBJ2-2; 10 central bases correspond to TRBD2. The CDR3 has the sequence CAISEVGLAGVNANTGELFF. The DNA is TGTGCCATCAGTGAAGTGGGGCTAGCGGGAGTTAACGCGAACACCGGGGAGCTGTTTTTT.